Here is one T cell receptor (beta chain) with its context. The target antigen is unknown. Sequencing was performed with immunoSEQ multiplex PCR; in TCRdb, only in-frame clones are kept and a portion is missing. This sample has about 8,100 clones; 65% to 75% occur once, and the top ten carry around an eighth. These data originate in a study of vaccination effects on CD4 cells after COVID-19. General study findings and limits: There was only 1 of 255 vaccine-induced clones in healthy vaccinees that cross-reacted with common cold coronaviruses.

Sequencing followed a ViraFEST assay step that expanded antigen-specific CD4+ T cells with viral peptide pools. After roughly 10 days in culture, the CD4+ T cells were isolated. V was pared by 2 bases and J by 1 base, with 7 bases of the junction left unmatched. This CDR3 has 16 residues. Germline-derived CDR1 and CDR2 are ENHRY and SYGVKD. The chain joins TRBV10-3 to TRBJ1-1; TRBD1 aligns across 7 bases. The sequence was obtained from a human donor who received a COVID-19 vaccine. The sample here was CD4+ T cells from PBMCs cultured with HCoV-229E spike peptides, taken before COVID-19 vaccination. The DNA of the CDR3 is TGTGCCATCAGTGAGACCGGGACAGCCACGAACACTGAAGCTTTCTTT. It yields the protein CAISETGTATNTEAFF.